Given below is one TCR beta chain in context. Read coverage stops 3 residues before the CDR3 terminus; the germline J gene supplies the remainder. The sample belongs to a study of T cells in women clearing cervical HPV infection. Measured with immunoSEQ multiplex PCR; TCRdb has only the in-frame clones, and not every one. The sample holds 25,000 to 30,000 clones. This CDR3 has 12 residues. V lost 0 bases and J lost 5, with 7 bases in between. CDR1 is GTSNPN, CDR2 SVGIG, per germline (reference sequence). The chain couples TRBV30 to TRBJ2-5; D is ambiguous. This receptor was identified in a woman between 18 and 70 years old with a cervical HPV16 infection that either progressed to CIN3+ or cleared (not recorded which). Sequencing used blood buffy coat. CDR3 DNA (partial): TGTGCCTGGAGTGTAGTTCGGGAGACC. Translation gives CAWSVVRET. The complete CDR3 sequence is CAWSVVRETQYF.